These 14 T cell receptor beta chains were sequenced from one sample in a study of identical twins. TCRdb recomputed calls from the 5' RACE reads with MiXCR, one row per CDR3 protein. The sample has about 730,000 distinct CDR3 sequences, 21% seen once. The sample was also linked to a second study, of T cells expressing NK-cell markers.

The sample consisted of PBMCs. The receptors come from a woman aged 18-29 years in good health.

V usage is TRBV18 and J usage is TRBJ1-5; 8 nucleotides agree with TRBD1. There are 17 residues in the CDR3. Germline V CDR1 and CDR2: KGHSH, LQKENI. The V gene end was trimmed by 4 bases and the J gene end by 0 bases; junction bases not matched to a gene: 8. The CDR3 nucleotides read TGTGCCAGCTCACTTACCTCGGACAGGGTTAGCAATCAGCCCCAGCATTTT. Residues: CASSLTSDRVSNQPQHF.

CDR3 nucleotides: TGCGCCAGCAGCTTGGATGAGGCCAACGTCCTGACTTTC. Protein: CASSLDEANVLTF. The chain couples TRBV5-1 to TRBJ2-6; D is uncertain. The CDR3 has 13 residues. CDR1 is SGHRS, CDR2 YFSETQ, per germline. Trimming removed 0 bases from V and 6 bases from J, with 4 bases in between.

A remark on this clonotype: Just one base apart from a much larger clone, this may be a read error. DNA of the CDR3: TGCAGCGTATCCAGTCTCAATGAGCAGTTCTTC. Translation gives CSVSSLNEQFF. The V and J genes are TRBV29-1 and TRBJ2-1; D unclear. CDR3 length: 11 amino acids. Germline CDR1 SQVTM, CDR2 ANQGSEA. V lost 6 bases and J 6 bases, leaving 9 bases between the germline ends.

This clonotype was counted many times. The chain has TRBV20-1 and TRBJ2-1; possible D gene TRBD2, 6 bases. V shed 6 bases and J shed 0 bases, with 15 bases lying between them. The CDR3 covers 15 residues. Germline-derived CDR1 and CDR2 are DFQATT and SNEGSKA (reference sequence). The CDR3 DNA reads TGCAGTGCAGCCCTCGGGGGACGCTCCTACAATGAGCAGTTCTTC. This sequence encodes CSAALGGRSYNEQFF.

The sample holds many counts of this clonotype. DNA of the CDR3: TGTGCCATCAGAATATGGCCCCAGCATTTT. Its translation: CAIRIWPQHF. V usage is TRBV10-3 and J usage is TRBJ1-5, with D hard to call. The germline V and J ends were trimmed by 6 bases and 9 bases, with 6 bases remaining between them. This CDR3 is 10 amino acids long. Germline V gene lookup returns CDR1 ENHRY and CDR2 SYGVKD.

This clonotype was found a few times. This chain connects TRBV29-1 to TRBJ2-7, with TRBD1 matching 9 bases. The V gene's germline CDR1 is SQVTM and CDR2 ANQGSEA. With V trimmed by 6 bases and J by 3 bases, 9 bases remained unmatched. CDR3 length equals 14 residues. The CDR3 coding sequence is TGCAGCGTCCAGGACAGGGGAGCCCGCTACGAGCAGTACTTC. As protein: CSVQDRGARYEQYF.

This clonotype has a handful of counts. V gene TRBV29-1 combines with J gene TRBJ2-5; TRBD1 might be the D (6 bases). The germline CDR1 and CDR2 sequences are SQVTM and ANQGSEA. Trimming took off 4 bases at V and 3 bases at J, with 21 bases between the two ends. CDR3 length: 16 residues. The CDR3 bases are TGCAGCGTTGTTCGGGCCGGACAGAACCTCAAAGAGACCCAGTACTTC. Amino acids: CSVVRAGQNLKETQYF.

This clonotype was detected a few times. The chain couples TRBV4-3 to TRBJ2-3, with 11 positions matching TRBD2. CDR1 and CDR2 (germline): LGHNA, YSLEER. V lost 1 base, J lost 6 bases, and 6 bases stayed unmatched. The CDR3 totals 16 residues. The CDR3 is CASSQALAGGRDTQYF. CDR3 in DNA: TGCGCCAGCAGCCAAGCCCTAGCGGGAGGAAGGGATACGCAGTATTTT.

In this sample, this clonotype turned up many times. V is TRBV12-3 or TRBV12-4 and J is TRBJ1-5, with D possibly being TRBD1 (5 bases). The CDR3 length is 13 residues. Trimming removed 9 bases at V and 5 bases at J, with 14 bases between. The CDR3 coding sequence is TGTGCCAGTAGTCAGGGAAGGGATCAGCCCCAGCATTTT. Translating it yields CASSQGRDQPQHF.

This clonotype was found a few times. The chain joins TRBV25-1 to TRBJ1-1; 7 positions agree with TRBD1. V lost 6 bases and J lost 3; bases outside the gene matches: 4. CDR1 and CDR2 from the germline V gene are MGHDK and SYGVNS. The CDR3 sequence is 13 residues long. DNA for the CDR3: TGTGCCAGCAGGGACAGGATGGACACTGAAGCTTTCTTT. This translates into CASRDRMDTEAFF.

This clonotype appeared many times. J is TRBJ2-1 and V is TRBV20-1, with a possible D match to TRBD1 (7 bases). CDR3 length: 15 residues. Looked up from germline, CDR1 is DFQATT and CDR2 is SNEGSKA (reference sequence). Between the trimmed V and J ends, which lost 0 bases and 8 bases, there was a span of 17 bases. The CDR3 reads CSARDRRRGADEQFF. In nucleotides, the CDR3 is TGCAGTGCTAGAGATCGGCGCAGGGGGGCGGATGAGCAGTTCTTC.

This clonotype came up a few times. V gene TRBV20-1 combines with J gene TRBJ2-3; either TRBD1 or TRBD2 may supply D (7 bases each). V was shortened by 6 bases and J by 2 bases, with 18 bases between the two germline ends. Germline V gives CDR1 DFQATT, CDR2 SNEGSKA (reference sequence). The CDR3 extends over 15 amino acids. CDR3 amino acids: CSAEGRGGFTDTQYF. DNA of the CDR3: TGCAGTGCCGAGGGCAGGGGGGGGTTCACAGATACGCAGTATTTT.

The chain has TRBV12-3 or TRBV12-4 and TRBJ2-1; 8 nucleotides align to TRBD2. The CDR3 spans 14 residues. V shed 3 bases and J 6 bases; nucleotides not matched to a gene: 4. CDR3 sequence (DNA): TGTGCCAGCAGTTTTGGCGGGAGGTCCAATGAGCAGTTCTTC. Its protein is CASSFGGRSNEQFF.

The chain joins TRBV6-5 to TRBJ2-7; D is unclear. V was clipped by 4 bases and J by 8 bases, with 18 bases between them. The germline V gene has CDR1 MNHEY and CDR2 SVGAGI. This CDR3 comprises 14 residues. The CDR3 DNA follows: TGTGCCAGCAGTTCTGTTCAGATGGCCCCGAAGCAGTACTTC. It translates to CASSSVQMAPKQYF.